Below are 22 T cell receptor beta chains sequenced from a single sample in a study of blood T cells in healthy people across ages. With a J-beta primer mix and a sample-barcoded 5' primer, a second PCR ran about 7 to 12 cycles. TCRdb recomputed calls from the 5' RACE reads with MiXCR, one row per CDR3 protein. The sample gives fewer than 950,000 distinct CDR3 sequences, 50% to 65% of which show up once; about 42% is in the top ten. Sequenced material: blood. These receptors all come from a man of 80 years or more in good health.

The V and J genes are TRBV7-3 and TRBJ2-7; possibly TRBD2 for D (5 bases). Near its end, the DNA agrees better with TRBJ2-5, so the J call may be wrong. The CDR3 loop spans 14 amino acids. Germline V gene data show CDR1 as SGHTA and CDR2 as FQGTGA. The CDR3 sequence is CASSPGLARETQYF. Here the CDR3 DNA reads TGTGCCAGCAGCCCAGGACTCGCCCGGGAGACCCAGTACTTC.

This clonotype showed up just a few times. The chain links TRBV5-1 to TRBJ1-6, with D hard to call. V was cut by 5 bases and J by 8 bases, with 11 bases left in between. This CDR3 region has 13 residues. Germline values: CDR1 SGHRS, CDR2 YFSETQ. CDR3 loop: CASRGSGDSPLHF. The CDR3 DNA sequence: TGCGCCAGCAGGGGGTCTGGGGATTCACCCCTCCACTTT.

This clonotype was recorded a few times. The V gene is TRBV18, the J gene TRBJ2-5; D uncertain. The CDR3 totals 12 residues. Per germline, CDR1 KGHSH and CDR2 LQKENI. V lost 2 bases, J lost 4 bases, and 5 bases lay in between. CDR3 sequence (DNA): TGTGCCAGCTCACCAGCCGGAGAGACCCAGTACTTC. Its translation is CASSPAGETQYF. The full variable domain, completed using reference TRBV18 and TRBJ2-5, is NAGVMQNPRHLVRRRGQEARLRCSPMKGHSHVYWYRQLPEEGLKFMVYLQKENIIDESGMPKERFSAEFPKEGPSILRIQQVVRGDSAAYFCASSPAGETQYFGPGTRLLVL.

This sequence joins TRBV5-1 and TRBJ2-7; 8 bases match TRBD2. V lost 4 bases to trimming and J lost 4 bases; unmatched junction nucleotides: 13. CDR3 length equals 16 residues. Germline-derived CDR1 and CDR2 are SGHRS and YFSETQ. CDR3 protein: CASSPTPGLGKYEQYF. Here the CDR3 DNA reads TGCGCCAGCAGCCCAACACCGGGACTAGGGAAATACGAGCAGTACTTC.

The chain recombines TRBV3-1 with TRBJ2-7, with D uncertain. CDR1 and CDR2 from the germline V gene are LGHDT and YNNKEL (reference sequence). The ends were cut back, 1 base at V and 3 bases at J, with 10 bases in the middle. CDR3 size: 14 residues. The CDR3 is CASSQGLPDYEQYF. The CDR3 DNA follows: TGTGCCAGCAGCCAAGGTCTGCCAGACTACGAGCAGTACTTC.

This clonotype has just one count. The gene calls are TRBV13 and TRBJ2-1; the match to TRBD2 covers 14 bases. The CDR3 sequence is 20 residues long. The J segment lost 0 bases and the V segment lost 5 bases, leaving 12 bases of the junction unmatched. Germline V gene lookup returns CDR1 PRHDT and CDR2 FYEKMQ (reference sequence). This chain's CDR3 is CASSLYKRTSGRSSYNEQFF. CDR3 nucleotides: TGTGCCAGCAGCCTCTACAAACGGACTAGCGGGAGGAGCTCCTACAATGAGCAGTTCTTC.

Comment on this clonotype: A clone one base away is much larger, so this may be a read error. The chain links TRBV29-1 to TRBJ2-5; D perhaps matches TRBD2 (5 bases). Between the trimmed V and J ends, which lost 6 bases and 2 bases, there was a span of 10 bases. Germline-derived CDR1 and CDR2 are SQVTM and ANQGSEA. This CDR3 has 12 residues. The CDR3 is CSVDTGQETQYF. CDR3 DNA: TGCAGCGTGGATACGGGACAAGAGACCCAGTACTTC.

This clonotype turned up a few times. The rearrangement links TRBV25-1 to TRBJ2-7; TRBD1 aligns across 10 bases. This CDR3 contains 15 residues. The V segment lost 3 bases and the J segment 3 bases; nucleotides outside the gene matches: 5. CDR1 is MGHDK and CDR2 is SYGVNS in the germline V gene. CDR3 coding DNA: TGTGCCAGCAGTGACTCCCGGACAGGGGGCTACGAGCAGTACTTC. Protein product: CASSDSRTGGYEQYF.

As to this clonotype: Mismatch with germline at one junction end may stem from a read error. V is TRBV28 and J is TRBJ2-1; 9 nucleotides align to TRBD1. Germline assignment: CDR1 MDHEN and CDR2 SYDVKM. The CDR3 is 15 amino acids. The CDR3 nucleotides are TGTGCCAGCAGTTCGGGGACAGGGCGGAACAATGAGCAGTTCTTT. Its protein product is CASSSGTGRNNEQFF.

The rearrangement uses TRBV2 and TRBJ2-5, with D possibly TRBD2 on 6 matching bases. The V end was cut by 8 bases, the J end by 0 bases, with 16 bases between. This CDR3 is built from 15 residues. Germline V gene lookup returns CDR1 SNHLY and CDR2 FYNNEI. The CDR3 loop is CASSRAGTHQETQYF. CDR3 bases: TGTGCCAGCTCGAGGGCGGGAACCCACCAAGAGACCCAGTACTTC.

The genes are TRBV7-9 and TRBJ2-7; 12 nucleotides line up with TRBD1. Germline values: CDR1 SEHNR, CDR2 FQNEAQ (reference sequence). Losses at the gene ends were 5 bases for V and 5 bases for J; bases not matched to a gene: 4. The CDR3 has 14 residues. The CDR3 region is CASSTGQGADEQYF. CDR3 in DNA: TGTGCCAGCAGCACGGGACAGGGGGCGGACGAGCAGTACTTC.

This clonotype was detected only a few times. This chain connects TRBV7-2 to TRBJ1-2; 11 bases fit TRBD1. The CDR3 has 15 residues. The germline V gene encodes CDR1 SGHTA and CDR2 FQGNSA. V lost 3 bases to trimming and J lost 8 bases; unmatched junction nucleotides: 8. This CDR3 is CASSLPGQGAGGYTF. Here the CDR3 DNA reads TGTGCCAGCAGCTTGCCTGGACAGGGGGCCGGGGGCTACACCTTC.

The J gene is TRBJ1-5, the V gene TRBV29-1; TRBD1 agrees at 7 bases. Germline V CDR1 and CDR2: SQVTM, ANQGSEA. This CDR3 has 13 residues. J gave up 3 bases and V 4 bases, and 3 bases lay outside the gene matches. CDR3 sequence: CSVGTGYNQPQHF. The CDR3 DNA sequence: TGCAGCGTTGGGACAGGCTACAATCAGCCCCAGCATTTT.

The chain carries TRBV29-1 and TRBJ2-6; TRBD1 matches 8 bases. V shed 7 bases, J shed 0 bases, and the junction held 8 bases outside the gene matches. Germline V gene data show CDR1 as SQVTM and CDR2 as ANQGSEA. The CDR3 contains 16 residues. The CDR3 coding sequence is TGCAGCGGCACCGGGACAGGTTCCTCTGGGGCCAACGTCCTGACTTTC. It is translated as CSGTGTGSSGANVLTF.

The chain's CDR3 is CASSPNSARDEQYF. The CDR3 DNA reads as TGTGCCAGCTCACCCAACTCCGCGAGGGACGAGCAGTACTTC. This sequence joins TRBV18 and TRBJ2-4, with TRBD2 as a possible D gene (5 bases). Judging by the DNA end, TRBJ2-7 fits better; the J call may be wrong. Germline CDR1 is KGHSH and CDR2 is LQKENI. CDR3 length: 14 residues.

The chain uses TRBV28 and TRBJ1-1, with D possibly matching TRBD1 (6 bases). The CDR3 has 16 amino acids. The ends were cut back, 3 bases at V and 5 bases at J, with 19 bases in the middle. Per the germline V gene, CDR1 is MDHEN and CDR2 is SYDVKM. CDR3: CASSLRLTGMRTEAFF. In DNA, the CDR3 is TGTGCCAGCAGTTTGCGTCTCACAGGGATGCGGACTGAAGCTTTCTTT.

The J gene is TRBJ2-2, the V gene TRBV28; D may be TRBD2 (5 bases). Trimming took off 2 bases at V and 0 bases at J, with 7 bases between the two ends. Germline lookup yields CDR1 MDHEN and CDR2 SYDVKM. The CDR3 loop spans 15 amino acids. CDR3 sequence (DNA): TGTGCCAGCAGTTTACCCGGGGCGAACACCGGGGAGCTGTTTTTT. The encoded protein is CASSLPGANTGELFF.

Regarding this clonotype: A single base separates this from a much larger clone, so it may be a read error. This sequence joins TRBV29-1 and TRBJ1-1; D unresolved. The CDR3 length is 12 residues. The V and J ends lost 6 bases and 7 bases respectively, with 15 bases between them. CDR1 SQVTM and CDR2 ANQGSEA come from the germline V gene. In DNA, the CDR3 is TGCAGCGTCGGGCAGGCTGCCTATGAAGCTTTCTTT. Translating gives CSVGQAAYEAFF.

The CDR3 region is CASSWGQGDPEQYF. As DNA, the CDR3 is TGCGCCAGCAGCTGGGGACAGGGCGACCCCGAGCAGTACTTC. The chain has TRBV5-1 and TRBJ2-7, with TRBD1 matching over 9 bases. CDR1 and CDR2 from the germline V gene are SGHRS and YFSETQ. Unmatched junction bases numbered 7, after V lost 3 bases and J lost 6 bases. The CDR3 covers 14 residues. Together with reference TRBV5-1 and TRBJ2-7, the CDR3 gives the full variable domain: KAGVTQTPRYLIKTRGQQVTLSCSPISGHRSVSWYQQTPGQGLQFLFEYFSETQRNKGNFPGRFSGRQFSNSRSEMNVSTLELGDSALYLCASSWGQGDPEQYFGPGTRLTVT.

The rearrangement uses TRBV11-3 and TRBJ2-5; 9 bases agree with TRBD1. V lost 3 bases and J lost 2; bases outside the gene matches: 4. Germline CDR1 SGHNT, CDR2 YENEEA. The CDR3 loop spans 15 amino acids. The DNA for the CDR3 is TGTGCCAGCAGCTTGCGGACAGGGGAACAAGAGACCCAGTACTTC. Translation gives CASSLRTGEQETQYF.

The CDR3 loop reads CASSFEARPFGKLFF. Here the CDR3 DNA reads TGTGCCAGCAGTTTTGAGGCGCGGCCCTTTGGGAAACTGTTTTTT. V is TRBV12-3 or TRBV12-4 and J is TRBJ1-4; D ambiguous. This CDR3 has 15 amino acids. Trimming took 3 bases from V and 11 from J, leaving 19 bases between them.

This clonotype occurred many times. This chain links TRBV7-6 with TRBJ2-5; no firm D call. Looked up from germline, CDR1 is SGHVS and CDR2 is FNYEAQ. CDR3 length: 14 residues. Trimming pared 5 bases from V and 0 bases from J, leaving 10 bases between. CDR3 loop: CASSMGPNQETQYF. The DNA for the CDR3 is TGTGCCAGCAGCATGGGCCCCAACCAAGAGACCCAGTACTTC.